This is a list of T cell receptor beta chains from one sample in a study of T cells after yellow fever vaccination. One entry per CDR3 protein, called by TCRdb with MiXCR from the 5' RACE reads. The sample holds approximately 510,000 distinct CDR3 sequences; 21% are singletons and the top ten take around 17%. The sample consisted of PBMCs, taken about 21 days after the first yellow fever vaccination. Source of these receptors: a man aged 18-30 years who received the YFV17D yellow fever vaccine. The CDR3 runs from the conserved cysteine through the conserved F or W. The order of the fields is V gene, J gene, D gene, clone size, CDR3 protein, CDR3 DNA. D genes are given only for firm matches. Not every row has a clone size; where given, it reads once, few, many or a size class.

TRBV12-3/TRBV12-4	TRBJ2-4	-	few	CASSAAKNIQYF	TGTGCCAGCTCTGCGGCCAAAAACATTCAGTACTTC
TRBV9	TRBJ1-1	-	-	CASSVAWTNTEAFF	TGTGCCAGCAGCGTAGCATGGACAAACACTGAAGCTTTCTTT
TRBV7-8	TRBJ2-6	-	few	CASSPAMLHSGANVLTF	TGTGCCAGCAGCCCCGCTATGCTTCACTCTGGGGCCAACGTCCTGACTTTC
TRBV18	TRBJ1-1	-	few	CASSPGLVAEAFF	TGTGCCAGCTCACCAGGCCTAGTAGCTGAAGCTTTCTTT
TRBV20-1	TRBJ2-5	TRBD2	-	CSARSGGGLWTQYF	TGCAGTGCTAGAAGCGGGGGGGGCCTATGGACCCAGTACTTC
TRBV7-8	TRBJ2-6	-	-	CASSGRGAPGANVLTF	TGTGCCAGCAGCGGACGGGGGGCGCCCGGGGCCAACGTCCTGACTTTC
TRBV10-2	TRBJ2-7	-	-	CASRGSLGPPDYEQYF	TGCGCCAGCAGGGGAAGCCTCGGTCCCCCTGATTACGAGCAGTACTTC
TRBV9	TRBJ2-5	-	-	CASSGRQETQYF	TGTGCCAGCAGCGGCCGCCAAGAGACCCAGTACTTC
TRBV12-3/TRBV12-4	TRBJ2-5	-	-	CASTLRAGQETQYF	TGTGCCAGCACCTTAAGGGCAGGTCAGGAGACCCAGTACTTC
TRBV6-1	TRBJ1-1	-	-	CASSVGRGETEAFF	TGTGCCAGCAGTGTCGGGAGGGGGGAGACTGAAGCTTTCTTT
TRBV9	TRBJ2-7	-	few	CASSASGATSGYEQYF	TGTGCCAGCAGCGCCTCTGGGGCCACCTCCGGCTACGAGCAGTACTTC
TRBV5-6	TRBJ2-5	-	few	CASSFEFQETQYF	TGTGCCAGCAGCTTCGAGTTCCAAGAGACCCAGTACTTC
TRBV6-1	TRBJ1-2	-	once	CASRHGSGGASGYTF	TGTGCCAGCAGACATGGGTCGGGGGGCGCCTCTGGCTACACCTTC
TRBV20-1	TRBJ2-3	TRBD2	few	CSATPPSGGTDTQYF	TGCAGTGCTACCCCCCCTAGCGGGGGTACAGATACGCAGTATTTT